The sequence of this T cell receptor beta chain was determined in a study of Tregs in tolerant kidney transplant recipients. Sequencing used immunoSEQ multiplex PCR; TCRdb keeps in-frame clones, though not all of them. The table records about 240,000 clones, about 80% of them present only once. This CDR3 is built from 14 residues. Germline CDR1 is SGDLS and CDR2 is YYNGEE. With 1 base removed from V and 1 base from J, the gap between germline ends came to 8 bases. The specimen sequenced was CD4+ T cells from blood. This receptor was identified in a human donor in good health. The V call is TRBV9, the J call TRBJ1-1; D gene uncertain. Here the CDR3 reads CASSVLAANTEAFF. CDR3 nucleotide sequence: TGTGCCAGCAGCGTACTGGCAGCGAACACTGAAGCTTTCTTT.